The present T cell receptor (beta chain) was sequenced within a study of T-cell reconstitution after alpha-beta-depleted transplantation in children. Broader study findings: A year post-transplant, T-cell counts and diversity derived mostly from newly produced T cells. Several hundred expanded graft clones reportedly were the source of alpha-beta T cells about two months after transplant. Elevated TCRbeta diversity at day 60 was traced, in some patients, to surviving recipient T cells and thymic progenitors.

Preparing the TCRbeta library involved the use of unique molecular identifiers. One entry per CDR3 protein, called by TCRdb with MiXCR from the PCR reads. The data contain a few hundred thousand distinct CDR3 sequences, 6.5% to 9% of them singletons. The table lists this clonotype with a few counts. What it recognizes is unknown. The CDR3 is 16 residues long. V shed 4 bases and J shed 4 bases, with 16 bases lying between them. CDR1 and CDR2 (germline): LGHDT, YNNKEL (reference sequence). The sequence came from a female patient aged 2 to 10 who had a stem cell transplant for Fanconi anemia, so the T cells may come from the graft donor. The chain links TRBV3-1 to TRBJ1-4; no clear D gene. The sample here was peripheral blood, taken 360 days after TCRalphabeta/CD19-depleted stem cell transplant. CDR3 DNA sequence: TGTGCCAGCAGCCCCGTAATGGGTCAAATTAATGAAAAACTGTTTTTT. It yields the protein CASSPVMGQINEKLFF.